One and the same sample provided the 8 T cell receptor beta chains below, sequenced in a study of T cell repertoires in cytomegalovirus infection. TCRdb re-analysed the reads in MiXCR, keeping a single row per CDR3 protein. The sample shows approximately 1,000,000 distinct CDR3 sequences, around a third of them seen only once. Antigen specificity for these receptors is unknown. This specimen consisted of cultured CD8+ T cells from PBMCs, obtained from culture after CMV antigen stimulation. The receptors originated from a human donor in good health (CMV status not recorded). Some clones in this sample may be carry-over from other donors' samples.

With regard to this clonotype: The junction does not match germline at one end; this may be a read error. The chain is built from TRBV12-3 or TRBV12-4 and TRBJ2-7, with TRBD1 as a possible D gene (6 bases). The CDR3 runs 16 residues. The CDR3 spells CVSSQTLGQFSYEQYF. The CDR3, as DNA: TGTGTCAGCAGCCAAACCTTGGGACAATTCTCCTACGAGCAGTACTTC.

The CDR3 protein is CASSQDLKDRSTEKLFF. CDR3 nucleotide sequence: TGTGCCAGCAGCCAAGATCTAAAGGACAGAAGTACCGAAAAACTGTTTTTT. The chain recombines TRBV14 with TRBJ1-4, with D possibly matching TRBD1 (6 bases). V lost 0 bases and J lost 8, with 19 bases in between. The CDR3 is 17 amino acids. Germline-derived CDR1 and CDR2 are SGHDN and FVKESK.

CDR3 nucleotides: TGTGCCATCACCCTACGATTGGACCGCGGGGAAGGGTATGCGGGCTACACCTTC. It specifies CAITLRLDRGEGYAGYTF. The rearrangement uses TRBV10-3 and TRBJ1-2; no definite D call. Germline CDR1 reads ENHRY; CDR2 reads SYGVKD. The CDR3 extends over 18 amino acids. V lost 7 bases, J lost 8 bases, and 32 bases lay in between.

This clonotype was picked up a small number of times. This chain links TRBV2 with TRBJ1-1; unclear D gene. The germline V gene encodes CDR1 SNHLY and CDR2 FYNNEI. The V gene lost 7 bases and the J gene lost 1 base, with 13 bases spanning the gap. The CDR3 runs 14 residues. The CDR3 sequence is CASMWRQTNTEAFF. DNA of the CDR3: TGTGCCAGCATGTGGAGGCAGACGAACACTGAAGCTTTCTTT.

This chain joins TRBV28 and TRBJ2-1; the match to TRBD2 covers 10 bases. This CDR3 has 14 amino acids. Trimming at V came to 10 bases and at J to 8 bases, leaving 11 bases not matched to a gene. The V gene's germline CDR1 is MDHEN and CDR2 SYDVKM. CDR3 region: CAIMAERGGDEQFF. The CDR3 DNA reads as TGTGCCATTATGGCGGAGCGGGGGGGAGATGAGCAGTTCTTC.

V gene TRBV4-1 combines with J gene TRBJ2-1; 7 bases fit TRBD2. The junction had 7 bases not matched to a gene; V was cut back by 1 base and J by 7 bases. Germline CDR1 reads MGHRA; CDR2 reads YSYEKL. There are 15 residues in the CDR3. CDR3 in amino acids: CASSQAAGTTNEQFF. The CDR3 DNA reads as TGCGCCAGCAGCCAAGCAGCGGGGACGACAAATGAGCAGTTCTTC.

The chain joins TRBV7-8 to TRBJ2-3, with a weak D call TRBD2 (6 bases). V lost 3 bases, J lost 2 bases, and 15 bases lay in between. The germline CDR1 and CDR2 sequences are SGHVS and FQNEAQ. CDR3 length: 16 residues. CDR3 residues: CASSFWGGESTDTQYF. CDR3 DNA: TGTGCCAGCAGCTTCTGGGGCGGGGAATCCACAGATACGCAGTATTTT.

The chain has TRBV19 and TRBJ1-1; TRBD1 agrees at 8 bases. V lost 5 bases, J lost 8 bases, and 4 bases stayed unmatched. The CDR3 is 12 amino acids. CDR1 and CDR2 (germline): LNHDA, SQIVND (reference sequence). CDR3 region: CASSWQGAEAFF. CDR3 coding DNA: TGTGCCAGTAGTTGGCAGGGGGCAGAAGCTTTCTTT. Complete variable domain (other parts from reference TRBV19 and TRBJ1-1): DGGITQSPKYLFRKEGQNVTLSCEQNLNHDAMYWYRQDPGQGLRLIYYSQIVNDFQKGDIAEGYSVSREKKESFPLTVTSAQKNPTAFYLCASSWQGAEAFFGQGTRLTVV.